Listed below are T cell receptor beta chains from one sample, sequenced in a study of blood T cell repertoires in COVID-19. The method was immunoSEQ multiplex PCR; TCRdb's version includes in-frame clones alone and lacks a portion of them. Of 200,000 to 250,000 clones in the sample, around 90% are singletons; the top ten hold approximately 1.2%. Material: peripheral blood. The source is a young man with acute or convalescent COVID-19. CDR3s include the opening cysteine and the closing phenylalanine or tryptophan. Each record gives: J gene, D gene, clone size, V gene, CDR3 DNA, CDR3 protein. A D gene is named only where the DNA matches it firmly. Not every row has a clone size; where given, it reads once, few, many or a size class.

TRBJ2-5,TRBD2,.,TRBV2,TGTGCCAGCAGACTAGCGGTTCTACAAGAGACCCAGTACTTC,CASRLAVLQETQYF
TRBJ2-1,TRBD1,.,TRBV7-9,TGTGCCAGCAGCTTACCCACCGGGACAGGGAATGCCAATGAGCAGTTCTTC,CASSLPTGTGNANEQFF
TRBJ2-3,.,once,TRBV7-3,TGTGCCAGCAGCACCCGGACTAGCACAGATACGCAGTATTTT,CASSTRTSTDTQYF
TRBJ2-1,.,once,TRBV5-1,TGCGCCAGCAGCTTGGTTCAGTCTAATGAGCAGTTCTTC,CASSLVQSNEQFF
TRBJ2-3,TRBD2,.,TRBV19,TGCCACACCGGGACTAGCGGGAGGCATGGGGGCACAGATACGCAGTATTTT,CHTGTSGRHGGTDTQYF
TRBJ2-2,.,.,TRBV28,TGTGCCAGCAGTCCAAGCAGGGGTGAGGCCGGGGAGCTGTTTTTT,CASSPSRGEAGELFF
TRBJ1-5,.,.,TRBV6-1,TGTGCCAGCAGTGAGACAGTAGATCGGCCCCAGCATTTT,CASSETVDRPQHF
TRBJ2-5,.,.,TRBV30,TGTGCCTGGAGAGATCTGACTGGGGGGGAGACCCAGTACTTC,CAWRDLTGGETQYF
TRBJ2-1,.,.,TRBV7-3,TGTGCCAGCAGGATTTCCCCGGAAGGGGGCAGGGAGGATGAGCAGTTCTTC,CASRISPEGGREDEQFF
TRBJ2-2,TRBD1,.,TRBV27,TGTGCCAGCAGTTCCAGACAGGGCGAGGACACCGGGGAGCTGTTTTTT,CASSSRQGEDTGELFF
TRBJ2-7,.,.,TRBV29-1,TGCAGCGTTGTTAACCCTCGGGGCTACGAGCAGTACTTC,CSVVNPRGYEQYF
TRBJ1-1,.,.,TRBV5-1,TGCGCCAGCAGCTTGTCCGGGGTGAACACTGAAGCTTTCTTT,CASSLSGVNTEAFF
TRBJ1-1,TRBD1,.,TRBV6-6,TGTGCCAGCAGTTACGAGGGGGCCGGTTTCTTT,CASSYEGAGFF
TRBJ1-1,.,.,TRBV6-5,TGTGCTTGCGGGACCTTTGAAGCTTTCTTT,CACGTFEAFF
TRBJ2-3,TRBD1,.,TRBV6-5,TGTGCCAGCAGAAGACAGGGGGGCACAGATACGCAGTATTTT,CASRRQGGTDTQYF
TRBJ2-3,.,.,TRBV28,TGTGCCAGCAGTTTTAGACTCGAATCTTTAACAGATACGCAGTATTTT,CASSFRLESLTDTQYF
TRBJ2-3,TRBD1,.,TRBV10-3,TGTGCCATCAGGAGGGGGACAGGGACTACAAGGAGCACGCAGTATTTT,CAIRRGTGTTRSTQYF
TRBJ1-5,.,.,TRBV28,TGTGCCAGCAATGGAGGGAACAATCAGCCCCAGCATTTT,CASNGGNNQPQHF
TRBJ1-1,.,.,TRBV29-1,TGCAGCGTTGTTGCGGGGGCGGCTGAAGCTTTCTTT,CSVVAGAAEAFF
TRBJ1-1,TRBD1,.,TRBV9,TGTGCCAGCAAACGGACAGGTACCACTGAAGCTTTCTTT,CASKRTGTTEAFF
TRBJ2-3,TRBD2,.,TRBV29-1,TGCAGCGTTGAAAACCGACTAGCGGTTGCCGCCGATACGCAGTATTTT,CSVENRLAVAADTQYF
TRBJ2-4,.,.,TRBV29-1,TGCAGCGCCGTTGGAGCTGTTCAGTACTTC,CSAVGAVQYF
TRBJ1-5,.,.,TRBV10-3,TGTGCCAGTACAGGGAATAGCAATCAGCCCCAGCATTTT,CASTGNSNQPQHF
TRBJ2-5,TRBD2,.,TRBV7-9,TGTGCCAGCAGCTTAGCGAAATCTAGCGGGATTGCTGAGACCCAGTACTTC,CASSLAKSSGIAETQYF
TRBJ2-2,.,few,TRBV10-3,TGTGCCATCAGTGTCCCTCTCGCCGGGGAGCTGTTTTTT,CAISVPLAGELFF